Listed below are T cell receptor beta chains from one sample, sequenced in a study of early T cells in non-severe SARS-CoV-2 infection. MiXCR, run by TCRdb on the 5' RACE reads, gives a single entry per CDR3 protein. The sample holds over 30,000 distinct CDR3 sequences, 7% to 7.5% seen once. The material sequenced was whole blood, taken at baseline. The source is an adult who was a healthcare worker with PCR-confirmed SARS-CoV-2 infection or an uninfected control (not recorded which). Both conserved end residues are part of each CDR3. Fields, in order: clone size, V gene, D gene, J gene, CDR3 protein, CDR3 DNA. A D gene is named only where the DNA matches it firmly. Part of the rows lack a size; the others show once, few, many or a class for expanded clones.

clone size: many; V gene: TRBV20-1; D gene: NA; J gene: TRBJ1-6; CDR3 protein: CSARKVYGNSPLHF; CDR3 DNA: TGCAGTGCCCGCAAGGTTTATGGTAATTCACCCCTCCACTTT
clone size: NA; V gene: TRBV29-1; D gene: NA; J gene: TRBJ2-7; CDR3 protein: CSVEDRGRGLIEQYF; CDR3 DNA: TGCAGCGTTGAAGATCGGGGAAGGGGTTTAATCGAGCAGTACTTC
clone size: few; V gene: TRBV7-3; D gene: NA; J gene: TRBJ1-1; CDR3 protein: CASRLDRNTEAFF; CDR3 DNA: TGTGCCAGCAGACTGGACAGAAACACTGAAGCTTTCTTT
clone size: NA; V gene: TRBV6-2/TRBV6-3; D gene: NA; J gene: TRBJ2-2; CDR3 protein: CASSYSIDPTDLNTGELFF; CDR3 DNA: TGTGCCAGCAGTTACTCGATAGACCCCACAGATTTGAACACCGGGGAGCTGTTTTTT
clone size: many; V gene: TRBV7-8; D gene: TRBD2; J gene: TRBJ2-1; CDR3 protein: CASSSRTSGRPGNEQFF; CDR3 DNA: TGTGCCAGCAGCTCAAGGACTAGCGGGAGGCCGGGAAATGAGCAGTTCTTC
clone size: few; V gene: TRBV20-1; D gene: TRBD1; J gene: TRBJ2-7; CDR3 protein: CSAREYATGVDEQYF; CDR3 DNA: TGCAGTGCTAGAGAGTATGCGACAGGGGTGGACGAGCAGTACTTC
clone size: many; V gene: TRBV15; D gene: NA; J gene: TRBJ2-7; CDR3 protein: CATSRDQAGGEQYF; CDR3 DNA: TGTGCCACCAGCAGAGATCAAGCAGGAGGCGAGCAGTACTTC
clone size: many; V gene: TRBV20-1; D gene: TRBD2; J gene: TRBJ2-1; CDR3 protein: CSAQREGPDEQFF; CDR3 DNA: TGCAGTGCTCAGCGGGAGGGCCCGGATGAGCAGTTCTTC
clone size: few; V gene: TRBV7-9; D gene: NA; J gene: TRBJ2-5; CDR3 protein: CASSSGEETQYF; CDR3 DNA: TGTGCCAGCAGCTCAGGGGAAGAGACCCAGTACTTC
clone size: few; V gene: TRBV7-9; D gene: NA; J gene: TRBJ2-1; CDR3 protein: CARGGGTVYNEQFF; CDR3 DNA: TGTGCCAGGGGTGGGGGCACAGTTTACAATGAGCAGTTCTTC
clone size: NA; V gene: TRBV28; D gene: NA; J gene: TRBJ2-7; CDR3 protein: CASSSYAGPYEQYF; CDR3 DNA: TGTGCCAGCAGCTCCTATGCGGGGCCCTACGAGCAGTACTTC
clone size: few; V gene: TRBV4-3; D gene: NA; J gene: TRBJ1-2; CDR3 protein: CASSQGVDNYGYTF; CDR3 DNA: TGCGCCAGCAGCCAAGGAGTCGACAACTATGGCTACACCTTC
clone size: many; V gene: TRBV2; D gene: NA; J gene: TRBJ1-5; CDR3 protein: CASSVTGLSNQPQHF; CDR3 DNA: TGTGCCAGCAGTGTAACCGGGCTGAGCAATCAGCCCCAGCATTTT
clone size: few; V gene: TRBV18; D gene: TRBD1; J gene: TRBJ1-5; CDR3 protein: CASSQEATGINQPQHF; CDR3 DNA: TGTGCCAGCTCACAGGAGGCGACAGGGATCAATCAGCCCCAGCATTTT
clone size: few; V gene: TRBV30; D gene: NA; J gene: TRBJ1-1; CDR3 protein: CAWSDPDMNTEAFF; CDR3 DNA: TGTGCCTGGAGTGACCCAGATATGAACACTGAAGCTTTCTTT
clone size: many; V gene: TRBV6-1; D gene: NA; J gene: TRBJ1-6; CDR3 protein: CASWVSSYNSPLHF; CDR3 DNA: TGTGCCAGCTGGGTGAGCTCCTATAATTCACCCCTCCACTTT
clone size: NA; V gene: TRBV10-3; D gene: NA; J gene: TRBJ2-1; CDR3 protein: CATAGVDNEQFF; CDR3 DNA: TGTGCCACGGCAGGGGTTGACAATGAGCAGTTCTTC
clone size: many; V gene: TRBV7-3; D gene: TRBD1; J gene: TRBJ2-2; CDR3 protein: CASSLGGTGPNTGELFF; CDR3 DNA: TGTGCCAGCAGCTTAGGGGGGACAGGGCCCAACACCGGGGAGCTGTTTTTT
clone size: NA; V gene: TRBV2; D gene: TRBD1; J gene: TRBJ1-5; CDR3 protein: CASRQGADSNQPQHF; CDR3 DNA: TGTGCCAGCAGACAGGGGGCGGATAGCAATCAGCCCCAGCATTTT
clone size: few; V gene: TRBV10-3; D gene: TRBD2; J gene: TRBJ2-1; CDR3 protein: CAISLAGGPFPFF; CDR3 DNA: TGTGCCATCAGTCTAGCGGGAGGGCCGTTTCCGTTCTTC
clone size: NA; V gene: TRBV7-6; D gene: NA; J gene: TRBJ1-6; CDR3 protein: CASSPTISNSPLHF; CDR3 DNA: TGTGCCAGCAGCCCTACCATATCAAATTCACCCCTCCACTTT
clone size: NA; V gene: TRBV5-1; D gene: TRBD2; J gene: TRBJ2-4; CDR3 protein: CASSLRLAGGENIQYF; CDR3 DNA: TGCGCCAGCAGCTTGCGACTAGCGGGAGGAGAAAACATTCAGTACTTC
clone size: many; V gene: TRBV6-1; D gene: NA; J gene: TRBJ1-1; CDR3 protein: CASSEAQGQRVAFF; CDR3 DNA: TGTGCCAGCAGTGAAGCTCAGGGTCAACGGGTAGCTTTCTTT
clone size: few; V gene: TRBV28; D gene: NA; J gene: TRBJ2-7; CDR3 protein: CASSSSGGKVYEQYF; CDR3 DNA: TGTGCCAGCAGTTCCTCAGGGGGGAAGGTCTACGAGCAGTACTTC
clone size: many; V gene: TRBV7-2; D gene: TRBD2; J gene: TRBJ2-7; CDR3 protein: CASSLVQGPGGPNEQYF; CDR3 DNA: TGTGCCAGCAGCTTAGTTCAGGGTCCGGGAGGTCCCAACGAGCAGTACTTC
clone size: few; V gene: TRBV3-1; D gene: NA; J gene: TRBJ2-2; CDR3 protein: CASSVNTGELFF; CDR3 DNA: TGTGCCAGCAGCGTGAACACCGGGGAGCTGTTTTTT
clone size: few; V gene: TRBV7-9; D gene: TRBD1; J gene: TRBJ2-1; CDR3 protein: CASSLGQGVYNEQFF; CDR3 DNA: TGTGCCAGCAGCCTGGGACAGGGGGTCTACAATGAGCAGTTCTTC
clone size: many; V gene: TRBV7-9; D gene: NA; J gene: TRBJ1-1; CDR3 protein: CASSSPVGDTEAFF; CDR3 DNA: TGTGCCAGCAGCTCCCCAGTGGGTGACACGGAAGCTTTCTTT